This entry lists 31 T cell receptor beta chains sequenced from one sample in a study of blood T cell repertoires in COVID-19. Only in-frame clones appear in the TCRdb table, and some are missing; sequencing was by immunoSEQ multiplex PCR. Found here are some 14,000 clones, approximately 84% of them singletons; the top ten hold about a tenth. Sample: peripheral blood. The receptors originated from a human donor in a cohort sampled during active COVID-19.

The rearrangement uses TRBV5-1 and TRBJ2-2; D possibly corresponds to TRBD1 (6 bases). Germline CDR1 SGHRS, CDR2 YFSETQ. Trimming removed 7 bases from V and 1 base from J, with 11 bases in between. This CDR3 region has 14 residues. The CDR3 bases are TGCGCCAGCGCAGTACAGGGGAACACCGGGGAGCTGTTTTTT. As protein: CASAVQGNTGELFF.

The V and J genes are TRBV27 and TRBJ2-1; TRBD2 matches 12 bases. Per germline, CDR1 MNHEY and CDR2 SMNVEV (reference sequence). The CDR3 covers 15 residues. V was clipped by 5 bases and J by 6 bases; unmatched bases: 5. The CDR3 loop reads CASSNLAGGGNEQFF. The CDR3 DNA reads TGTGCCAGCAGTAACCTAGCGGGAGGGGGCAATGAGCAGTTCTTC.

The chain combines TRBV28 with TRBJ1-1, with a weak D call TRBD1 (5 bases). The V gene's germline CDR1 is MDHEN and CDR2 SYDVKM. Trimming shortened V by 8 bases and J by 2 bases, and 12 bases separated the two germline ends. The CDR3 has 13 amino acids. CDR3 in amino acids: CASARQTNTEAFF. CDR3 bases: TGTGCCAGCGCACGACAGACCAACACTGAAGCTTTCTTT. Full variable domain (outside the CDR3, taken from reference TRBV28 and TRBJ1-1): DVKVTQSSRYLVKRTGEKVFLECVQDMDHENMFWYRQDPGLGLRLIYFSYDVKMKEKGDIPEGYSVSREKKERFSLILESASTNQTSMYLCASARQTNTEAFFGQGTRLTVV.

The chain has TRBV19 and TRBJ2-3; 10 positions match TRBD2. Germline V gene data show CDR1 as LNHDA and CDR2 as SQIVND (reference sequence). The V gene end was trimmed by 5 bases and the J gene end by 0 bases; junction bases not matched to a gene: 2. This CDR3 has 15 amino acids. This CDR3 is CASSRGLASTDTQYF. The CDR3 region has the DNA TGTGCCAGTAGTCGGGGACTAGCGAGCACAGATACGCAGTATTTT.

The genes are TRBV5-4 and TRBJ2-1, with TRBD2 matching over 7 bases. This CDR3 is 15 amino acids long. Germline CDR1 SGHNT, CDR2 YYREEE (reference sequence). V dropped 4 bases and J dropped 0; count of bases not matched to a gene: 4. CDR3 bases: TGTGCCAGCAGCACTACTAGCGACTCCTACAATGAGCAGTTCTTC. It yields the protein CASSTTSDSYNEQFF.

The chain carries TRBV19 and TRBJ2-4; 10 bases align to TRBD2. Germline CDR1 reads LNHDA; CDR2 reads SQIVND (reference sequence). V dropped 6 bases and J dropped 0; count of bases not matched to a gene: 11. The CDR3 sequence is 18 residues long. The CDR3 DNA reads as TGTGCCAGTAGCCACGAAGCGGGAGGGCCCCTAGCCAAAAACATTCAGTACTTC. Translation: CASSHEAGGPLAKNIQYF.

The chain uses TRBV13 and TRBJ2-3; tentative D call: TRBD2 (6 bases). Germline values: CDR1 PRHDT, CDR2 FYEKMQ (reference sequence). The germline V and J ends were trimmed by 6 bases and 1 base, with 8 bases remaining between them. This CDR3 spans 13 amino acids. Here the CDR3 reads CASRPSGTDTQYF. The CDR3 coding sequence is TGTGCCAGCAGGCCTAGCGGCACAGATACGCAGTATTTT.

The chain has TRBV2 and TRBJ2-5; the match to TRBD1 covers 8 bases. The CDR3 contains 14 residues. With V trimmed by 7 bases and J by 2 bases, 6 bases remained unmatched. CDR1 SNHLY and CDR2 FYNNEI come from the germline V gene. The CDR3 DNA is TGTGCCAGCACTGGACAGGGATTACAAGAGACCCAGTACTTC. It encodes CASTGQGLQETQYF.

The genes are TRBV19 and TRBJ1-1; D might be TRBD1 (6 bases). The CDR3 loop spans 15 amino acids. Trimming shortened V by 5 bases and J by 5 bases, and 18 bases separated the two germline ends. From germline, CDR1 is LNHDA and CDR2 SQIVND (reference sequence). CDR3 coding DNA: TGTGCCAGTAGTCCAAGGACAGCCTTGTGGACTGAAGCTTTCTTT. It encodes CASSPRTALWTEAFF. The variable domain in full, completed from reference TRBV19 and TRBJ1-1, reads DGGITQSPKYLFRKEGQNVTLSCEQNLNHDAMYWYRQDPGQGLRLIYYSQIVNDFQKGDIAEGYSVSREKKESFPLTVTSAQKNPTAFYLCASSPRTALWTEAFFGQGTRLTVV.

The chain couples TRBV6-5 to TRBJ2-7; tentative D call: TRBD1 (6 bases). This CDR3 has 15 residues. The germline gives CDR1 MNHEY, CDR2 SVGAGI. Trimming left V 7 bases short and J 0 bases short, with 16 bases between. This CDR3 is CASTPGAPSSYEQYF. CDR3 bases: TGTGCCAGCACCCCAGGGGCTCCGAGCTCCTACGAGCAGTACTTC.

CDR3 loop: CASRSQGMNTEAFF. The CDR3 DNA is TGCGCCAGCAGATCCCAGGGAATGAACACTGAAGCTTTCTTT. The chain employs TRBV10-2 and TRBJ1-1; maybe TRBD1 (5 bases). CDR1 is WSHSY and CDR2 is SAAADI in the germline V gene. Deletions cut 6 bases from V and 0 bases from J, with 11 bases between. The CDR3 loop spans 14 amino acids.

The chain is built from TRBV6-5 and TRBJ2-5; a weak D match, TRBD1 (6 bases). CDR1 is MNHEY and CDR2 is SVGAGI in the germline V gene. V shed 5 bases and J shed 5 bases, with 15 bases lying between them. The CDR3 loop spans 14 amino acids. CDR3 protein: CASSKSQGWETQYF. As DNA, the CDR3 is TGTGCCAGCAGTAAATCACAGGGTTGGGAGACCCAGTACTTC.

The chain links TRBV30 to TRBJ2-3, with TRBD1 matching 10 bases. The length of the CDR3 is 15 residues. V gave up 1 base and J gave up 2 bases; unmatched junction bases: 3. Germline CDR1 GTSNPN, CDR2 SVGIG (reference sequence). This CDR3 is CAWSDGTGATDTQYF. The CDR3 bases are TGTGCCTGGAGTGACGGGACAGGGGCCACAGATACGCAGTATTTT.

CDR3 sequence (DNA): TGTGCCAGTAGTATGGTTCAGGGTGGAGAGCAGTACTTC. Translation: CASSMVQGGEQYF. This rearrangement joins TRBV19 to TRBJ2-7, with D perhaps matching TRBD1 (5 bases). The CDR3 totals 13 residues. V was pared by 3 bases and J by 7 bases, with 13 bases between. Germline CDR1 is LNHDA and CDR2 is SQIVND (reference sequence). Variable domain in full (rest from reference TRBV19 and TRBJ2-7): DGGITQSPKYLFRKEGQNVTLSCEQNLNHDAMYWYRQDPGQGLRLIYYSQIVNDFQKGDIAEGYSVSREKKESFPLTVTSAQKNPTAFYLCASSMVQGGEQYFGPGTRLTVT.

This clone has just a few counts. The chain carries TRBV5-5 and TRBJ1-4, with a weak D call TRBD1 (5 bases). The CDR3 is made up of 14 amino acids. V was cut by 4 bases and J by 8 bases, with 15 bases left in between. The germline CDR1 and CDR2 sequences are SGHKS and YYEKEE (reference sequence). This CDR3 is CASSHGALEEKLFF. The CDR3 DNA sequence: TGTGCCAGCAGCCATGGGGCGCTGGAGGAAAAACTGTTTTTT.

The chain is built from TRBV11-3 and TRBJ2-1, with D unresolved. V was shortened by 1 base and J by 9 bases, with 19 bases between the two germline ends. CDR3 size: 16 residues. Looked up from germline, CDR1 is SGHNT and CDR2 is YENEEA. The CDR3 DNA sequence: TGTGCCAGCAGCTTAGTTCCCAGTCGGGTAATTGGTGAGCAGTTCTTC. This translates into CASSLVPSRVIGEQFF.

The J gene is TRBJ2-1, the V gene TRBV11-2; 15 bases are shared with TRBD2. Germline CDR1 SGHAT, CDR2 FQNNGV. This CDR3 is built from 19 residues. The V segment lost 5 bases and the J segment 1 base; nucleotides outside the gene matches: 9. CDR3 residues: CASSPLGLAGGPSYNEQFF. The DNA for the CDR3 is TGTGCCAGCAGCCCCCTTGGACTAGCGGGAGGGCCTTCCTACAATGAGCAGTTCTTC.

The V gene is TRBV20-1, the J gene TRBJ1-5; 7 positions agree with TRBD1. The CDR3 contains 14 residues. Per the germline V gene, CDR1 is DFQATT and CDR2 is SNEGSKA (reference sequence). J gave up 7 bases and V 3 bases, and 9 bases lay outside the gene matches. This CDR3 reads CSASPTGNRQPQHF. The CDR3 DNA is TGCAGTGCTAGTCCGACAGGGAATAGGCAGCCCCAGCATTTT.

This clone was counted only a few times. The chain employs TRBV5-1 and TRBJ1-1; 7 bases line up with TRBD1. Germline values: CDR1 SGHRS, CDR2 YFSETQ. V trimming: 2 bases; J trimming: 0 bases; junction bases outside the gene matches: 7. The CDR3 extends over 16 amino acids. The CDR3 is CASSLQGRHLNTEAFF. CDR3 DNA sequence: TGCGCCAGCAGCTTACAGGGGAGACACCTGAACACTGAAGCTTTCTTT.

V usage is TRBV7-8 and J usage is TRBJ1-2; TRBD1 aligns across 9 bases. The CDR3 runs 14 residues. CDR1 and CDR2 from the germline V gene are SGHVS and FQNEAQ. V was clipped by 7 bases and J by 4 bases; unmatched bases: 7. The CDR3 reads CASTRDREPYGYTF. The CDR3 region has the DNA TGTGCCAGCACCCGGGACAGGGAGCCCTATGGCTACACCTTC.

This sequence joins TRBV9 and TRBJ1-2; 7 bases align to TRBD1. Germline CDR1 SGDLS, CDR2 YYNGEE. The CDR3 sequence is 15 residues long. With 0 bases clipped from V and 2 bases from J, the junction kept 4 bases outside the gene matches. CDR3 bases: TGTGCCAGCAGCGTAGGACAGGGTATAAACTATGGCTACACCTTC. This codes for CASSVGQGINYGYTF. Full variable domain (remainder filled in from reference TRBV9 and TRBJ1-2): DSGVTQTPKHLITATGQRVTLRCSPRSGDLSVYWYQQSLDQGLQFLIQYYNGEERAKGNILERFSAQQFPDLHSELNLSSLELGDSALYFCASSVGQGINYGYTFGSGTRLTVV.

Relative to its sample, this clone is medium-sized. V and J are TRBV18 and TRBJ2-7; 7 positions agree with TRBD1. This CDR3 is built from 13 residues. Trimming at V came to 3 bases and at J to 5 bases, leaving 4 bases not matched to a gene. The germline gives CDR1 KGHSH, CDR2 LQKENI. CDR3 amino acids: CASSPLTGNEQYF. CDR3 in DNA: TGTGCCAGCTCACCCCTGACAGGGAACGAGCAGTACTTC.

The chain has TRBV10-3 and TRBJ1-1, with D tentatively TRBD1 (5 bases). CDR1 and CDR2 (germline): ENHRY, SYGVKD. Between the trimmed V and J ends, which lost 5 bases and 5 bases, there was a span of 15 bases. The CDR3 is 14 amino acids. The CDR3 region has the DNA TGTGCCATCAGTCAACGGGTCAGGGATACTGAAGCTTTCTTT. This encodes CAISQRVRDTEAFF.

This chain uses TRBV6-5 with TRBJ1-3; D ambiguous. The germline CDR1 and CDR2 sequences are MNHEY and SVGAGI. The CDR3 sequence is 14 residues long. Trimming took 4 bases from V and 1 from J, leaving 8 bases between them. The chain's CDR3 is CASSSVVSGNTIYF. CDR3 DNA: TGTGCCAGCAGTTCGGTCGTGTCTGGAAACACCATATATTTT.

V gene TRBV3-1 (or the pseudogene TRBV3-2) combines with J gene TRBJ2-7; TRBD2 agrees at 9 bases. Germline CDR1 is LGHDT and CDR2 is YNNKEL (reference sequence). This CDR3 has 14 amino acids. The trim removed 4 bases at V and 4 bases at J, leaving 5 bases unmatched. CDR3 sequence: CASSLSGGPYEQYF. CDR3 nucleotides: TGTGCCAGCAGCCTTAGCGGGGGACCGTACGAGCAGTACTTC.

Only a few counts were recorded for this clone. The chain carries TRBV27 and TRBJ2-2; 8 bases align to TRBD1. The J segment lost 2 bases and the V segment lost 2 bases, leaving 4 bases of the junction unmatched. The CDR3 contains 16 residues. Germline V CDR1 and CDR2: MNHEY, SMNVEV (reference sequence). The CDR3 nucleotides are TGTGCCAGCAGTTTACGGGGACAGGTCAACACCGGGGAGCTGTTTTTT. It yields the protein CASSLRGQVNTGELFF.

CDR3 in amino acids: CAWRGRGNEKLFF. The CDR3 region has the DNA TGTGCCTGGAGAGGACGGGGTAATGAAAAACTGTTTTTT. The chain uses TRBV30 and TRBJ1-4; D not resolved. V was shortened by 3 bases and J by 4 bases, with 9 bases between the two germline ends. Germline CDR1 GTSNPN, CDR2 SVGIG (reference sequence). The CDR3 covers 13 residues. Combining the CDR3 with reference TRBV30 and TRBJ1-4 gives the whole variable domain SQTIHQWPATLVQPVGSPLSLECTVEGTSNPNLYWYRQAAGRGLQLLFYSVGIGQISSEVPQNLSASRPQDRQFILSSKKLLLSDSGFYLCAWRGRGNEKLFFGSGTQLSVL.

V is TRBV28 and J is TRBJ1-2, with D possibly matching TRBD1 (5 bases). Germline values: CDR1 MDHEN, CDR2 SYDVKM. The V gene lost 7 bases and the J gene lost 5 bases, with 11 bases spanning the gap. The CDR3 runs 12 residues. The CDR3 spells CASTPGSYGYTF. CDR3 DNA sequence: TGTGCCAGCACCCCAGGGTCTTATGGCTACACCTTC.

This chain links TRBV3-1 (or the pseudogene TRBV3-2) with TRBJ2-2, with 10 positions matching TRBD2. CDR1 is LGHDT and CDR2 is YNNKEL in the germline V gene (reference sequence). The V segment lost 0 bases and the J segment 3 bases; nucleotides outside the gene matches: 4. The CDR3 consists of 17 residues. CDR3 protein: CASSQEATSGDTGELFF. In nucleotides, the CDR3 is TGTGCCAGCAGCCAAGAAGCCACTAGCGGGGACACCGGGGAGCTGTTTTTT.

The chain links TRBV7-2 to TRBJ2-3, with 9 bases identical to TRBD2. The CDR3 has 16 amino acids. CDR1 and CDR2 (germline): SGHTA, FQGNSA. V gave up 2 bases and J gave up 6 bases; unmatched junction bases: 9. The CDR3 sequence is CASSLRGGLARDTQYF. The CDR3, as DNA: TGTGCCAGCAGCTTAAGGGGGGGACTAGCTAGGGATACGCAGTATTTT.

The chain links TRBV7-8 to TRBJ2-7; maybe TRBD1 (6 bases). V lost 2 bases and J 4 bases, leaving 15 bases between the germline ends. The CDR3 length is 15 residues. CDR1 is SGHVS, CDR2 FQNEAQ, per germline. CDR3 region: CASSLFGSGAYEQYF. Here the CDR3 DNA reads TGTGCCAGCAGCTTATTTGGCTCAGGGGCTTACGAGCAGTACTTC.